These 3 T cell receptor beta chains share one sample of origin, sequenced in a study of molecular identifiers for immune sequencing clone quantification. TCRdb ran MiXCR on the PCR reads and lists one entry per CDR3 protein. This sample has approximately 670,000 distinct CDR3 sequences, with about 20% found just once. The source material was naive CD8+ T cells from blood, with Jurkat cell RNA spiked in. Subset given: FACS-sorted CD8+CD4-CCR7+CD45RA+ naive T cells. The receptors were sampled from a human donor in good health. Some libraries in this study had Jurkat cell RNA spiked in.

This clonotype was observed a few times. The gene calls are TRBV28 and TRBJ1-2, with a possible D match to TRBD1 (6 bases). This CDR3 region has 17 residues. CDR1 MDHEN and CDR2 SYDVKM come from the germline V gene. V lost 7 bases to trimming and J lost 4 bases, with 25 bases between them. In DNA, the CDR3 is TGTGCCAGCACTCGACCCCCTACACTCCGGGGGCTCTATGGCTACACCTTC. Protein product: CASTRPPTLRGLYGYTF.

This clonotype was found many times. This chain uses TRBV4-3 with TRBJ2-1; 8 bases agree with TRBD2. The CDR3 totals 15 residues. The germline gives CDR1 LGHNA, CDR2 YSLEER. The J segment lost 5 bases and the V segment lost 3 bases, leaving 6 bases of the junction unmatched. CDR3 loop: CASSQSALADNEQFF. In DNA form, the CDR3 reads TGCGCCAGCAGCCAGAGTGCACTAGCGGACAATGAGCAGTTCTTC.

About this clonotype itself: With a much larger clone just one base away, this may be a read error. This likely comes from a read error, as the CDR3 has no conserved phenylalanine or tryptophan at its end. This chain joins TRBV11-2 and TRBJ1-1, with D uncertain. The germline V gene has CDR1 SGHAT and CDR2 FQNNGV. There are 14 residues in the CDR3. The ends were cut back, 1 base at V and 4 bases at J, with 10 bases in the middle. Here the CDR3 reads CASSLGAGSTEAFS. The DNA for the CDR3 is TGTGCCAGCAGCTTAGGCGCAGGTAGCACTGAAGCTTTCTCT.